The 18 T cell receptor beta chains listed next were all sequenced from one sample in a study of T cells in Graves' hyperthyroidism and ophthalmopathy. RNA transcripts served as the template for amplifying TCR beta CDR3 regions. With the HTBI primer set, the TCR CDR3 went through a first round of RT-PCR. MiXCR, run by TCRdb on the multiplex PCR reads, gives a single entry per CDR3 protein. This table holds some 720,000 distinct CDR3 sequences, about a sixth found once. Sample: blood. Every receptor here comes from a man younger than 35 with Graves' hyperthyroidism.

V gene TRBV19 combines with J gene TRBJ1-4; no clear D gene. V was clipped by 6 bases and J by 0 bases, with 11 bases between them. CDR3 length: 15 amino acids. The germline gives CDR1 LNHDA, CDR2 SQIVND (reference sequence). The CDR3 protein is CASSLLQTTNEKLFF. In DNA, the CDR3 is TGTGCCAGTAGCCTACTACAGACAACTAATGAAAAACTGTTTTTT.

This clonotype was counted many times. J is TRBJ1-2 and V is TRBV28; TRBD1 aligns across 10 bases. With V trimmed by 6 bases and J by 6 bases, 4 bases remained unmatched. The CDR3 is 13 amino acids. Germline V lookup: CDR1 MDHEN, CDR2 SYDVKM. CDR3 sequence reads: CASRVGTGDGYTF. CDR3 DNA sequence: TGTGCCAGCAGGGTCGGGACAGGGGATGGCTACACCTTC.

This clonotype was counted many times. This chain connects TRBV18 to TRBJ1-2; 8 nucleotides match TRBD1. Trimming took 3 bases from V and 5 from J; bases not matched to a gene: 8. This CDR3 has 15 residues. In germline, CDR1 is KGHSH, CDR2 LQKENI. CDR3 protein: CASSPRLTGEYGYTF. CDR3 sequence (DNA): TGTGCCAGCTCACCGCGACTGACAGGGGAATATGGCTACACCTTC.

A remark on this clonotype: A read error may be the cause here, since a much bigger clone is one base away. The chain links TRBV20-1 to TRBJ2-5; weak D call: TRBD2 (7 bases). Germline V gene lookup returns CDR1 DFQATT and CDR2 SNEGSKA (reference sequence). CDR3 length equals 12 residues. Between the trimmed V and J ends, which lost 7 bases and 4 bases, there was a span of 13 bases. In DNA form, the CDR3 reads TGCAGTGGGAAGAGGGGGGGAGAGACCCAGTACTTC. Translated, it gives CSGKRGGETQYF.

The chain links TRBV24-1 to TRBJ2-4, with 10 bases lining up with TRBD2. V lost 4 bases to trimming and J lost 4 bases; unmatched junction nucleotides: 6. The CDR3 has 16 amino acids. CDR1 is KGHDR and CDR2 is SFDVKD in the germline V gene. CDR3 amino acids: CATSDASGGFKNIQYF. The CDR3 DNA sequence: TGTGCCACCAGTGACGCTAGCGGGGGTTTTAAAAACATTCAGTACTTC.

This clonotype was seen at least ten times. The rearrangement uses TRBV6-2 or TRBV6-3 and TRBJ1-2; a possible D gene is TRBD1 (6 bases). CDR1 MNHEY and CDR2 SVGEGT come from the germline V gene. The germline V and J ends were trimmed by 0 bases and 8 bases, with 16 bases remaining between them. The CDR3 consists of 15 residues. The CDR3 loop reads CASSYSIGGLGGYTF. DNA for the CDR3: TGTGCCAGCAGTTACTCGATTGGGGGGCTCGGAGGCTACACCTTC.

This clonotype was seen many times. The rearrangement uses TRBV12-3 or TRBV12-4 and TRBJ2-7; no definite D call. The CDR3 is 12 amino acids. V lost 6 bases and J lost 4, with 10 bases in between. In nucleotides, the CDR3 is TGTGCCAGCAGAACGGACGGGTACGAGCAGTACTTC. This gives the protein CASRTDGYEQYF.

This clonotype occurred a few times. V gene TRBV11-2 combines with J gene TRBJ2-5; 7 nucleotides match TRBD2. The CDR3 consists of 16 residues. In germline, CDR1 is SGHAT, CDR2 FQNNGV. V gave up 0 bases and J gave up 1 base; unmatched junction bases: 5. The CDR3 reads CASSLEVGGTQETQYF. The CDR3 bases are TGTGCCAGCAGCTTAGAGGTGGGAGGGACCCAAGAGACCCAGTACTTC.

The rearrangement joins TRBV3-1 to TRBJ2-5; D is ambiguous. Per the germline V gene, CDR1 is LGHDT and CDR2 is YNNKEL (reference sequence). Trimming shortened V by 3 bases and J by 2 bases, and 16 bases separated the two germline ends. This CDR3 has 16 amino acids. Here the CDR3 reads CASSHSLLTIQETQYF. DNA for the CDR3: TGTGCCAGCAGCCATTCTCTCCTAACGATTCAAGAGACCCAGTACTTC.

To note about this clonotype: A read error may be the cause here, since a much bigger clone is one base away. This chain connects TRBV15 to TRBJ2-7; 7 bases match TRBD2. The end of the DNA aligns better with TRBJ2-1, so the J call may be wrong. The length of the CDR3 is 15 residues. CDR1 and CDR2 from the germline V gene are LNHNV and YYDKDF (reference sequence). The CDR3, as DNA: TGTGCCACCAGCAGAGATGCGGGGGTAGTATACGAGCAGTTCTTC. As protein: CATSRDAGVVYEQFF.

The chain links TRBV12-3 or TRBV12-4 to TRBJ2-1; D gene unclear. This CDR3 comprises 17 residues. Trimming shortened V by 1 base and J by 7 bases, and 20 bases separated the two germline ends. CDR3 DNA: TGTGCCAGCAGTTTAGATCCTCTCGGCGAAGCCTCGAATGAGCAGTTCTTC. Protein sequence: CASSLDPLGEASNEQFF.

This clonotype occurred a few times. The chain carries TRBV7-9 and TRBJ2-3; D not certain. The CDR3 has 15 residues. V was shortened by 6 bases and J by 2 bases, with 15 bases between the two germline ends. CDR1 and CDR2 from the germline V gene are SEHNR and FQNEAQ (reference sequence). For the CDR3, the DNA is TGTGCCAGCAGTCCCCCCCGGGCCCACACAGATACGCAGTATTTT. Translation gives CASSPPRAHTDTQYF.

This clonotype appeared a few times. The chain carries TRBV7-9 and TRBJ2-3; perhaps TRBD2 as D (5 bases). Trimming cost V 3 bases and J 1 base, with 8 bases left between them. The CDR3 covers 14 residues. Germline CDR1 and CDR2: SEHNR and FQNEAQ (reference sequence). CDR3 DNA sequence: TGTGCCAGCAGCTTCTTTAGCGGCACAGATACGCAGTATTTT. It yields the protein CASSFFSGTDTQYF.

This clonotype came up many times. The CDR3 sequence: CASSQDYGLDTIYF. Written as DNA, the CDR3 is TGTGCCAGCAGCCAAGATTATGGGCTAGACACCATATATTTT. The J gene is TRBJ1-3, the V gene TRBV3-1; D uncertain. CDR1 is LGHDT and CDR2 is YNNKEL in the germline V gene (reference sequence). V was trimmed by 0 bases and J by 8 bases, leaving 11 bases between them. This CDR3 has 14 amino acids.

This clonotype was recorded at least ten times. The J gene is TRBJ2-1, the V gene TRBV11-1; 8 nucleotides agree with TRBD2. Germline loops: CDR1 SGHAT, CDR2 FQDESV (reference sequence). J gave up 2 bases and V 5 bases, and 8 bases lay outside the gene matches. CDR3 length: 16 residues. CDR3 coding DNA: TGTGCCAGCAGCCACGAAGAACTAGCGGCCTACAATGAGCAGTTCTTC. It codes for CASSHEELAAYNEQFF.

The CDR3 here is CSASERLFNTEAFF. CDR3 nucleotides: TGCAGTGCTAGTGAACGACTTTTCAACACTGAAGCTTTCTTT. The rearrangement uses TRBV20-1 and TRBJ1-1; D unclear. Germline V CDR1 and CDR2: DFQATT, SNEGSKA (reference sequence). V dropped 3 bases and J dropped 2 bases, with 13 bases sitting between them. The CDR3 sequence is 14 residues long.

At least ten counts were recorded for this clonotype. The chain uses TRBV28 and TRBJ2-5, with 7 positions matching TRBD1. The V gene's germline CDR1 is MDHEN and CDR2 SYDVKM. The CDR3 has 13 amino acids. V dropped 5 bases and J dropped 6; count of bases not matched to a gene: 6. This CDR3 reads CASSPDRRKTQYF. The CDR3 DNA is TGTGCCAGCAGTCCGGACAGGAGGAAGACCCAGTACTTC.

The chain combines TRBV7-8 with TRBJ2-1; 7 bases match TRBD2. The CDR3 totals 14 residues. The germline V gene encodes CDR1 SGHVS and CDR2 FQNEAQ. The trim removed 0 bases at V and 9 bases at J, leaving 5 bases unmatched. The DNA of the CDR3 is TGTGCCAGCAGCTTAGCCGAAGGGAGGGGTGAGCAGTTCTTC. Translated: CASSLAEGRGEQFF.